The T cell receptor (beta chain) under discussion was sequenced for a study of memory CD4+ T cells and cytomegalovirus serostatus. The overall study: Of the healthy Belgian adults, 8 to 10 were CMV seropositive and more than 20 seronegative. Findings and limits, study-wide: Suggested: most of the CMV-linked TCR signature lies in CD4+ memory cells. CD4+ memory repertoires contained about 40% of the 164 reported CMV TCRbeta sequences.

As concerns this clone: Its antigen is unidentified.

Some clones are missing from TCRdb's copy, which holds only in-frame ones; the method was immunoSEQ multiplex PCR. The repertoire has nearly 50,000 clones, around 80% of them found once; the top ten carry approximately 0.8%. The sort gate was single viable CD3+CD4+CD8-CD45RO+ cells for memory CD4+ T cells. Sequencing used memory CD4+ T cells from blood. This receptor was identified in an adult in good health and CMV-seronegative.

CDR3 coding DNA: TGTGCCAGTAGTATAGCCAGGGAACAGCCCCAGCATTTT. It specifies CASSIAREQPQHF. The chain carries TRBV19 and TRBJ1-5; possibly TRBD1 for D (5 bases). The ends were cut back, 1 base at V and 7 bases at J, with 8 bases in the middle. Germline lookup yields CDR1 LNHDA and CDR2 SQIVND (reference sequence). The CDR3 length is 13 residues.